The next 28 T cell receptor beta chains were all read from a single sample in a study of T-cell reconstitution after alpha-beta-depleted transplantation in children. Unique molecular identifiers were incorporated during preparation of the TCRbeta library. TCRdb re-called the PCR reads with MiXCR, one entry per CDR3 protein. The table shows over 150,000 distinct CDR3 sequences, with 5.5% to 7% occurring only once. The sequencing here drew on PBMCs, taken before TCRalphabeta/CD19-depleted stem cell transplant. The source of these receptors is a girl less than two years old with combined immunodeficiency, due to receive a stem cell transplant.

The rearrangement links TRBV20-1 to TRBJ2-1; perhaps TRBD2 as D (6 bases). The length of the CDR3 is 14 residues. Trimming shortened V by 3 bases and J by 5 bases, and 14 bases separated the two germline ends. In germline, CDR1 is DFQATT, CDR2 SNEGSKA (reference sequence). The CDR3 sequence: CSARAGLPNNEQFF. CDR3 DNA sequence: TGCAGTGCTAGGGCGGGACTCCCAAACAATGAGCAGTTCTTC.

This clonotype was observed many times. The rearrangement joins TRBV12-3 or TRBV12-4 to TRBJ2-7, with 12 bases that match TRBD1. This CDR3 has 14 amino acids. V lost 6 bases and J lost 5; bases outside the gene matches: 5. The CDR3 sequence is CASSPRDRGHEQYF. The CDR3 DNA reads TGTGCCAGCAGCCCCAGGGACAGGGGGCACGAGCAGTACTTC.

Ten or more counts support this clonotype. V usage is TRBV5-1 and J usage is TRBJ2-7; TRBD2 might be the D (6 bases). The germline V and J ends were trimmed by 0 bases and 2 bases, with 12 bases remaining between them. CDR3 length: 15 amino acids. The germline gives CDR1 SGHRS, CDR2 YFSETQ. CDR3 sequence reads: CASSLGFGSTYEQYF. The CDR3 bases are TGCGCCAGCAGCTTGGGTTTCGGGAGCACCTACGAGCAGTACTTC.

This clonotype was counted at least ten times. The chain carries TRBV4-1 and TRBJ2-5; 7 nucleotides line up with TRBD1. Germline CDR1 reads MGHRA; CDR2 reads YSYEKL. This CDR3 spans 14 amino acids. The junction had 6 bases not matched to a gene; V was cut back by 4 bases and J by 4 bases. CDR3 sequence (DNA): TGCGCCAGCAGCCCTCGGGACAGACGAGAGACCCAGTACTTC. This codes for CASSPRDRRETQYF.

This clonotype has only a few counts. The chain recombines TRBV6-5 with TRBJ2-7, with D possibly matching TRBD1 (6 bases). This CDR3 region has 16 residues. Trimming removed 0 bases from V and 0 bases from J, with 12 bases in between. CDR1 is MNHEY, CDR2 SVGAGI, per germline. CDR3 bases: TGTGCCAGCAGTTACTCTCCCCCAGGGGCCTCCTACGAGCAGTACTTC. As protein: CASSYSPPGASYEQYF.

Ten or more counts support this clonotype. For the CDR3, the DNA is TGTGCCAGCAGCTTCGGACAGGGCTACGAGCAGTACTTC. Translating it yields CASSFGQGYEQYF. The V gene is TRBV12-3 or TRBV12-4, the J gene TRBJ2-7; the match to TRBD1 covers 8 bases. This CDR3 has 13 amino acids. With 6 bases clipped from V and 3 bases from J, the junction kept 4 bases outside the gene matches.

Note on this clonotype: This may stem from a read error, because a much larger clone lies one nucleotide away. V and J are TRBV7-2 and TRBJ1-4, with unresolved D. Germline V gives CDR1 SGHTA, CDR2 FQGNSA. This CDR3 comprises 16 residues. The CDR3, as DNA: TGTGCCTGCAGCTTAACCGGGCACGCAACTAATGAAAAACTGTTTTTT. This encodes CACSLTGHATNEKLFF.

A few counts support this clonotype. The chain recombines TRBV11-2 with TRBJ2-1, with a possible D match to TRBD1 (5 bases). Germline V lookup: CDR1 SGHAT, CDR2 FQNNGV. The V end lost 0 bases, the J end lost 0 bases, and 12 bases lay between the germline ends. The CDR3 is 17 residues long. The CDR3 spells CASSLDMSGYSYNEQFF. The CDR3 DNA sequence: TGTGCCAGCAGCTTAGATATGTCAGGGTACTCCTACAATGAGCAGTTCTTC.

In this sample, this clonotype turned up a few times. V is TRBV12-3 or TRBV12-4 and J is TRBJ2-7; 8 nucleotides align to TRBD1. This CDR3 has 14 amino acids. The V and J ends lost 1 base and 6 bases, in that order; junction bases with no gene match: 5. CDR3 bases: TGTGCCAGCAGTTTAGGGTCAGGGGGCGCCGAGCAGTACTTC. This translates into CASSLGSGGAEQYF.

This clonotype was detected many times. The chain employs TRBV24-1 and TRBJ2-1, with 10 bases lining up with TRBD2. V shed 5 bases, J shed 6 bases, and the junction held 3 bases outside the gene matches. This CDR3 has 14 amino acids. Germline loops: CDR1 KGHDR, CDR2 SFDVKD. DNA of the CDR3: TGTGCCACCAGTGGGACTAGCGGACTCAATGAGCAGTTCTTC. This gives the protein CATSGTSGLNEQFF.

This clonotype occurred many times. This chain joins TRBV27 and TRBJ2-7; D not resolved. CDR3 length equals 13 residues. In germline, CDR1 is MNHEY, CDR2 SMNVEV (reference sequence). V was trimmed by 6 bases and J by 2 bases, leaving 11 bases between them. In nucleotides, the CDR3 is TGTGCCAGCAGCCCCATCGACACCTACGAGCAGTACTTC. Protein: CASSPIDTYEQYF.

This clonotype was picked up many times. The chain carries TRBV20-1 and TRBJ2-1, with 11 bases identical to TRBD2. With V trimmed by 1 base and J by 2 bases, 4 bases remained unmatched. In germline, CDR1 is DFQATT, CDR2 SNEGSKA (reference sequence). The CDR3 covers 16 residues. The CDR3 spells CSARALAGVTYNEQFF. The CDR3 bases are TGCAGTGCTAGAGCACTAGCGGGGGTTACCTACAATGAGCAGTTCTTC.

This clonotype was recorded at least ten times. The rearrangement uses TRBV20-1 and TRBJ2-1; D remains unclear. The CDR3 loop spans 15 amino acids. Germline-derived CDR1 and CDR2 are DFQATT and SNEGSKA (reference sequence). The V end lost 0 bases, the J end lost 9 bases, and 18 bases lay between the germline ends. The CDR3: CSARDRKSILGEQFF. The DNA for the CDR3 is TGCAGTGCTAGAGATCGGAAGTCGATCCTGGGTGAGCAGTTCTTC.

This clonotype was seen more than once but under ten times. The gene calls are TRBV4-1 and TRBJ1-1; tentative D call: TRBD1 (6 bases). Germline CDR1 is MGHRA and CDR2 is YSYEKL. Trimming stripped 2 bases from V and 6 bases from J, with 19 bases between. This CDR3 is built from 16 residues. CDR3 region: CASSQLRGQVWAEAFF. The CDR3 DNA sequence: TGCGCCAGCAGCCAACTCAGGGGCCAGGTGTGGGCTGAAGCTTTCTTT.

This clonotype came up a few times. The genes are TRBV7-2 and TRBJ2-7; 11 bases are shared with TRBD2. The germline gives CDR1 SGHTA, CDR2 FQGNSA. V shed 2 bases and J 0 bases; nucleotides not matched to a gene: 0. The CDR3 runs to 15 residues. In DNA form, the CDR3 reads TGTGCCAGCAGCTTAACTAGCGGGGGCTCCTACGAGCAGTACTTC. Its protein product is CASSLTSGGSYEQYF.

This clonotype appeared many times. The CDR3 loop reads CASSLAGLQTDTQYF. In DNA, the CDR3 is TGTGCCAGCAGCTTAGCCGGGCTTCAGACAGATACGCAGTATTTT. The chain employs TRBV7-2 and TRBJ2-3, with D unresolved. This CDR3 has 15 amino acids. V lost 0 bases and J lost 3, with 10 bases in between. Germline-derived CDR1 and CDR2 are SGHTA and FQGNSA.

The sample holds many counts of this clonotype. J is TRBJ1-1 and V is TRBV20-1; no firm D call. Germline CDR1 DFQATT, CDR2 SNEGSKA (reference sequence). The CDR3 length is 9 residues. V shed 3 bases and J shed 6 bases, with 2 bases lying between them. CDR3 amino acids: CSASPEAFF. The CDR3 nucleotides read TGCAGTGCTAGCCCTGAAGCTTTCTTT.

This chain links TRBV5-6 with TRBJ2-1, with unresolved D. Germline CDR1 SGHDT, CDR2 YYEEEE. The V end was cut by 4 bases, the J end by 6 bases, with 8 bases between. The length of the CDR3 is 12 residues. DNA of the CDR3: TGTGCCAGCAGCCCCGTGAGCAATGAGCAGTTCTTC. Encoded protein: CASSPVSNEQFF.

This clonotype was recorded many times. The chain employs TRBV12-3 or TRBV12-4 and TRBJ2-2, with 8 nucleotides matching TRBD1. The J segment lost 1 base and the V segment lost 7 bases, leaving 8 bases of the junction unmatched. The CDR3 spans 16 residues. The CDR3 spells CASNPTDRGNTGELFF. In DNA form, the CDR3 reads TGTGCCAGCAACCCCACCGACAGGGGGAACACCGGGGAGCTGTTTTTT.

In its sample, this clonotype was seen many times. The chain combines TRBV20-1 with TRBJ2-7, with 8 bases identical to TRBD2. The CDR3 is 15 residues long. Germline assignment: CDR1 DFQATT and CDR2 SNEGSKA (reference sequence). J gave up 5 bases and V 3 bases, and 12 bases lay outside the gene matches. The CDR3 nucleotides read TGCAGTGCTAGTAGGGTAGCGGGATATGTCCACGAGCAGTACTTC. It specifies CSASRVAGYVHEQYF.

The table lists this clonotype with many counts. The genes are TRBV7-8 and TRBJ2-1; D is unclear. Per the germline V gene, CDR1 is SGHVS and CDR2 is FQNEAQ. V was clipped by 4 bases and J by 1 base, with 11 bases between them. The CDR3 loop spans 15 amino acids. CDR3 in amino acids: CASSSKRGSYNEQFF. The DNA of the CDR3 is TGTGCCAGCAGCTCGAAGCGTGGTTCCTACAATGAGCAGTTCTTC.

This clonotype was recorded many times. The rearrangement joins TRBV5-1 to TRBJ2-2; TRBD2 agrees at 8 bases. CDR1 and CDR2 (germline): SGHRS, YFSETQ. The CDR3 extends over 13 amino acids. J gave up 4 bases and V 5 bases, and 1 base lay outside the gene matches. In DNA form, the CDR3 reads TGCGCCAGCAGGACTAGCGTCACCGGGGAGCTGTTTTTT. Translation: CASRTSVTGELFF.

There are many counts of this clonotype. This chain uses TRBV20-1 with TRBJ1-5; no firm D call. The V and J ends lost 3 bases and 1 base respectively, with 13 bases between them. The CDR3 consists of 15 residues. The germline V gene has CDR1 DFQATT and CDR2 SNEGSKA (reference sequence). CDR3 nucleotide sequence: TGCAGTGCTAGTAGTGGGCGGACGAGCAATCAGCCCCAGCATTTT. The encoded protein is CSASSGRTSNQPQHF.

Many counts were recorded for this clonotype. The V gene is TRBV6-6, the J gene TRBJ2-2; D unresolved. Per the germline V gene, CDR1 is MNHNY and CDR2 is SVGAGI (reference sequence). The CDR3 is 13 residues long. Trimming pared 5 bases from V and 5 bases from J, leaving 9 bases between. CDR3 DNA sequence: TGTGCCAGCAGTGCTGTCTCTACCGGGGAGCTGTTTTTT. Amino acid sequence: CASSAVSTGELFF.

This clonotype was picked up many times. This chain connects TRBV9 to TRBJ2-5; possibly TRBD2 for D (5 bases). The germline V gene has CDR1 SGDLS and CDR2 YYNGEE. This CDR3 is 15 amino acids long. Trimming removed 4 bases at V and 1 base at J, with 14 bases between. The CDR3 loop is CASSTDWAGQETQYF. DNA of the CDR3: TGTGCCAGCAGCACGGACTGGGCAGGCCAAGAGACCCAGTACTTC. Complete variable domain (other parts from reference TRBV9 and TRBJ2-5): DSGVTQTPKHLITATGQRVTLRCSPRSGDLSVYWYQQSLDQGLQFLIQYYNGEERAKGNILERFSAQQFPDLHSELNLSSLELGDSALYFCASSTDWAGQETQYFGPGTRLLVL.

By frequency in the sample, this clonotype is medium-sized. The rearrangement links TRBV4-1 to TRBJ2-7; 13 bases fit TRBD2. CDR1 and CDR2 (germline): MGHRA, YSYEKL. The CDR3 consists of 17 residues. V lost 0 bases to trimming and J lost 4 bases; unmatched junction nucleotides: 6. The CDR3 loop reads CASSQDHGLAGEYEQYF. The DNA of the CDR3 is TGCGCCAGCAGCCAAGACCATGGACTAGCGGGGGAGTACGAGCAGTACTTC.

This clonotype has a count of ten or more. The rearrangement links TRBV5-6 to TRBJ2-2; D is unresolved. V lost 1 base to trimming and J lost 8 bases, with 6 bases between them. CDR3 size: 12 residues. Germline V lookup: CDR1 SGHDT, CDR2 YYEEEE. In DNA, the CDR3 is TGTGCCAGCAGCTTGTTTAGGGGGGAGCTGTTTTTT. This sequence encodes CASSLFRGELFF. Filled out from reference TRBV5-6 and TRBJ2-2, the complete variable domain reads DAGVTQSPTHLIKTRGQQVTLRCSPKSGHDTVSWYQQALGQGPQFIFQYYEEEERQRGNFPDRFSGHQFPNYSSELNVNALLLGDSALYLCASSLFRGELFFGEGSRLTVL.

The sample holds many counts of this clonotype. The chain employs TRBV7-8 and TRBJ2-3; D perhaps matches TRBD1 (5 bases). V was trimmed by 7 bases and J by 0 bases, leaving 26 bases between them. Germline CDR1 and CDR2: SGHVS and FQNEAQ. CDR3 length: 19 amino acids. CDR3 DNA: TGTGCCAGCACCTCACCCCCTTGGTACCAATACAGGAGCACAGATACGCAGTATTTT. Translated, it gives CASTSPPWYQYRSTDTQYF. Combining the CDR3 with reference TRBV7-8 and TRBJ2-3 gives the whole variable domain GAGVSQSPRYKVAKRGQDVALRCDPISGHVSLFWYQQALGQGPEFLTYFQNEAQLDKSGLPSDRFFAERPEGSVSTLKIQRTQQEDSAVYLCASTSPPWYQYRSTDTQYFGPGTRLTVL.